The T cell receptor beta chain under discussion was sequenced for a study of blood T cell repertoires in COVID-19 (TCRdb year 2020). Looking at the study overall: Samples from collaborators originated in the United States, Italy and Spain and spanned both the acute and convalescent phases of COVID-19. The sample metadata nearly always contained a de-identified subject ID, COVID-19 status, age in years and sex. Subjects who had been exposed to COVID-19, were actively infected with it, or had recovered from it provided the deeply sampled blood TCRbeta repertoires that made up the dataset. The repertoires were made available in a free public database intended to serve as a resource for research on the immune response to SARS-CoV-2. The prospective study material was composed of cDNA or gDNA derived from T cells, B-cell-depleted T cells, or PBMCs. Where HLA class I and class II types were available, the types were taken from metadata supplied by the sample provider, not from assay-based typing. The samples were drawn from two sources: the first 160 participants of the ongoing ImmuneRACE study, and 1,000 to 1,500 subjects contributed by 6 global collaborators.

On this clone: What antigen it recognizes has not been identified. No per-base quality is available; no much larger clone lies one base away.

Summary of the overall study and its limitations: The amount of clinical and demographic metadata varied by source and participant and was provided uncurated.

Taken from the germline V gene, the CDR1 and CDR2 loops are KGHSH and LQKENI. The CDR3 runs 17 amino acids, cysteine and phenylalanine included. Kept here is only the CDR3 DNA, which spans 51 bases and is read in frame from base 1. V is clipped by 5 bases and J by 0 bases, and the sequence between their germline boundaries is 16 bases long. Participants in the prospective study were aged about 18 to 89 years, lived in some 24 United States geographic areas, and enrolled through a virtual design. In the prospective study, participants were assigned to cohorts based on the clinical history participants reported in a screening survey and a study questionnaire. Recovered participants in ImmuneRACE Cohort 3 were defined as having two consecutive negative NP/OP PCR tests, clearance from a healthcare professional, or resolution of symptoms. Mobile phlebotomists in the prospective study collected whole blood, serum and a nasopharyngeal or oropharyngeal swab from every participant. Prospective study participants could optionally give additional blood draws and questionnaires over a roughly 2-month period. Prospective study blood samples were shipped either frozen or at room temperature before DNA extraction.

The immunoSEQ Assay, a bias-controlled multiplex PCR, was used to amplify TCRbeta CDR3 regions from genomic DNA. The original methods were these. Within the assay, amplification of reference gene primers was used to estimate how many nucleated cells each sample contained. To quantify the absolute abundance of each unique TCRbeta CDR3 rearrangement, sequence reads were collapsed and filtered. For each sample, productive Simpson clonality was calculated by taking the square root of Simpson's diversity index across productive rearrangements. Sourced from immuneACCESS, this table was stored by TCRdb with only in-frame sequences that have V and J called. A share of the clones is absent; for the studies checked, an unresolved V gene accounts for under half, and the remainder has no known explanation. For V, J and clone size, that table is used; D and trimming come from the DNA. The sample table contains 130,000 to 150,000 clones; only one count was recorded for more than 75% of them. Jointly, the top ten make up approximately 10% of the sample.

The specimen was PBMCs or T cells enriched from blood (not recorded which). The receptor was isolated from a man aged 55-75 years who had recovered from COVID-19. This chain is built from TRBV18 and TRBJ2-2, with the D gene not clear enough to name. The sequence in DNA is TGTGCCAGCTCAACGCTTTTGAGGAACGCGAACACCGGGGAGCTGTTTTTT. Translated, it reads CASSTLLRNANTGELFF.